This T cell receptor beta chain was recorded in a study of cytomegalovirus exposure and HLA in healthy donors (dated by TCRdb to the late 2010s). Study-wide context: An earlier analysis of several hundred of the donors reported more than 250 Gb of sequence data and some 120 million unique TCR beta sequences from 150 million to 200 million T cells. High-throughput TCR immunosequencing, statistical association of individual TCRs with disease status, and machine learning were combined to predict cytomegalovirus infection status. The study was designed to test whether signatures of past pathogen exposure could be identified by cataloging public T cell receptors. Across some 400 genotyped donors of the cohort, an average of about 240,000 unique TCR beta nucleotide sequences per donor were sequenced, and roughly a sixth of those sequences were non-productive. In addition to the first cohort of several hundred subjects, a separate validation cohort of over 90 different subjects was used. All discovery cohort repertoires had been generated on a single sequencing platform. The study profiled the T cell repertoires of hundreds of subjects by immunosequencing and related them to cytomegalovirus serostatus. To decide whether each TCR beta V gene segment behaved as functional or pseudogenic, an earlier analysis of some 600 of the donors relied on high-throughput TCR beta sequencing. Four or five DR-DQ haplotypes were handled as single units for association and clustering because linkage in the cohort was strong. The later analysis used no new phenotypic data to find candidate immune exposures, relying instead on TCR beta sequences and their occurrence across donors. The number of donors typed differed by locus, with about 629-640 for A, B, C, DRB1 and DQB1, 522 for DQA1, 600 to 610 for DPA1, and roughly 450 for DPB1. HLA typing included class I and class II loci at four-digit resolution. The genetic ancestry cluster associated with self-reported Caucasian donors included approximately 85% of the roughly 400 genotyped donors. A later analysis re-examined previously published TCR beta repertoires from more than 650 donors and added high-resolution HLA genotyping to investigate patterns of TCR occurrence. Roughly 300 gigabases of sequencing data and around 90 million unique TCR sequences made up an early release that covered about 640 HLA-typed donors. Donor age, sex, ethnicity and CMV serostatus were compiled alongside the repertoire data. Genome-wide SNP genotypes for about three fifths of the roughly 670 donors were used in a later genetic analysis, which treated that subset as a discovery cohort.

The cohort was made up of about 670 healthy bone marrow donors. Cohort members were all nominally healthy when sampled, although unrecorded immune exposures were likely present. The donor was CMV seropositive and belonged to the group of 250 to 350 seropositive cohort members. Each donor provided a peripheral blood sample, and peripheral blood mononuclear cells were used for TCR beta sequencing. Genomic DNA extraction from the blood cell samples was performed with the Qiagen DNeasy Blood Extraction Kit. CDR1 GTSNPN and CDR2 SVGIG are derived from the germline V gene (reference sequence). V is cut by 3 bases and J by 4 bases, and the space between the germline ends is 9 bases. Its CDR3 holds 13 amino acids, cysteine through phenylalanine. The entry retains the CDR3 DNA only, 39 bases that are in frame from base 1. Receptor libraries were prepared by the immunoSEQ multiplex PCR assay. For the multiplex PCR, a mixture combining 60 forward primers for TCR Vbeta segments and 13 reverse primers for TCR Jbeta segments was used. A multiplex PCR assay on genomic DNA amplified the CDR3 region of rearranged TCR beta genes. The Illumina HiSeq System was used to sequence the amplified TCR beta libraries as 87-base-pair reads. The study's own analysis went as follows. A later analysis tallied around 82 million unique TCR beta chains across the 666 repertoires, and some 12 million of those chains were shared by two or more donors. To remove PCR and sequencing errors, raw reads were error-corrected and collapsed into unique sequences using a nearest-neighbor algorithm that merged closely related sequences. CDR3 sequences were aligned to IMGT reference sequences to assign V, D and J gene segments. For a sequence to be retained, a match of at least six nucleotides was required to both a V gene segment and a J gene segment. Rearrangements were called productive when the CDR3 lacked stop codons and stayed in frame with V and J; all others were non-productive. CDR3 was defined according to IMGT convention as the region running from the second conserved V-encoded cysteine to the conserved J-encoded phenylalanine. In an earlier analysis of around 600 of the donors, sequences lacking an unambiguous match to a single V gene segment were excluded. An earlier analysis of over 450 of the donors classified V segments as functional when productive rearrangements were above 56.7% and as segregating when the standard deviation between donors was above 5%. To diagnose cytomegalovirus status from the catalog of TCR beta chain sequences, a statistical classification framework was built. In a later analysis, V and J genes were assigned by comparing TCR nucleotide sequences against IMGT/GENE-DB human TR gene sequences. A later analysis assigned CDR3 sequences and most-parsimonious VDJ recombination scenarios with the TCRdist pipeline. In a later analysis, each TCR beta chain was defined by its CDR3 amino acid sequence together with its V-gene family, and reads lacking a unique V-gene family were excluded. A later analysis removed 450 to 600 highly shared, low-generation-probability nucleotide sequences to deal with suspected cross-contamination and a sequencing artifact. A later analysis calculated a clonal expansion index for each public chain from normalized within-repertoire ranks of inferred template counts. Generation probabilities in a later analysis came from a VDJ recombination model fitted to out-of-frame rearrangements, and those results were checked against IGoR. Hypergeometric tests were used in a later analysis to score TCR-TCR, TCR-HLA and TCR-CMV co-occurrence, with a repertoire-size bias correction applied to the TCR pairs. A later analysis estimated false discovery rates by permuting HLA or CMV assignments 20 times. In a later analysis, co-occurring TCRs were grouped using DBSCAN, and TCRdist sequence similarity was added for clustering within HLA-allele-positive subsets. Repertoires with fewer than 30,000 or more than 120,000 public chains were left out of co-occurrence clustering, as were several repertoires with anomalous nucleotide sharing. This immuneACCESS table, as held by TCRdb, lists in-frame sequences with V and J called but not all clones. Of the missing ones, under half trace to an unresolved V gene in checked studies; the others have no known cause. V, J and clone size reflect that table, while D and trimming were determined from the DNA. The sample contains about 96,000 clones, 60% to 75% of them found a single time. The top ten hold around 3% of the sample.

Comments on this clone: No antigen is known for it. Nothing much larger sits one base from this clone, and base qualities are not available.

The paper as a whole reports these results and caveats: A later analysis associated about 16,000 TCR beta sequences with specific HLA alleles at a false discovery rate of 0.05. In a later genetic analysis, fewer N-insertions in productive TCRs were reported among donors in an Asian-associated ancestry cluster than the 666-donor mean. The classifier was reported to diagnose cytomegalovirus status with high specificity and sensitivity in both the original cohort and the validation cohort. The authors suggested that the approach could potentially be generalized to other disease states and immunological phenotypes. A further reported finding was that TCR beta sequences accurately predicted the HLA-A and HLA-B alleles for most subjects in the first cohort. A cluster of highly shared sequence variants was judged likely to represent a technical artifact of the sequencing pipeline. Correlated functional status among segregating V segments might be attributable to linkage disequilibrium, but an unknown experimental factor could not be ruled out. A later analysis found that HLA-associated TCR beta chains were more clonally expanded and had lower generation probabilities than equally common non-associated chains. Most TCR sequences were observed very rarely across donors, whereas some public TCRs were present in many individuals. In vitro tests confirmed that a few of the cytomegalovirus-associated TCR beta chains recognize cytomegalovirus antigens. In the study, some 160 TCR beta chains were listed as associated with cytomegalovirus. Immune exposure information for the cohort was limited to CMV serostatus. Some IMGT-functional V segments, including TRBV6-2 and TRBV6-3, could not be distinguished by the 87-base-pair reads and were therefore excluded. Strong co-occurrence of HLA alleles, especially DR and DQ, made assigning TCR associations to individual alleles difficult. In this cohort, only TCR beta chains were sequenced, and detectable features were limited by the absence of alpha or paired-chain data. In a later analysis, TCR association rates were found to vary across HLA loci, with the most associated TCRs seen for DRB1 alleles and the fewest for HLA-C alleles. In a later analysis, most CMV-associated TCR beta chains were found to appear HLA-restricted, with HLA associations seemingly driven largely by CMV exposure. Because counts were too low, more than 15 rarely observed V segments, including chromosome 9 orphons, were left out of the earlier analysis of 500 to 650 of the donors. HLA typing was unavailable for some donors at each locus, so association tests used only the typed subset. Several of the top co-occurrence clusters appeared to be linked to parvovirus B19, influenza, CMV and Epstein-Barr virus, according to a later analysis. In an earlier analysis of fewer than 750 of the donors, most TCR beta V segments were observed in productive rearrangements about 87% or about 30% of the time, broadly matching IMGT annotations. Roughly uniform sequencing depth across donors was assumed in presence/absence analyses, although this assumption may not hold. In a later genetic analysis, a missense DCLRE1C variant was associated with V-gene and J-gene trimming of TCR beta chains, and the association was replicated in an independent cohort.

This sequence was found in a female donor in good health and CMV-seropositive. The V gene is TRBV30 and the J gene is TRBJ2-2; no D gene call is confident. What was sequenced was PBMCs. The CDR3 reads CAWSAYSTGELFF. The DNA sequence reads TGTGCCTGGAGCGCCTACAGCACCGGGGAGCTGTTTTTT.